The T cell receptor (beta chain) described here comes from a study of CD4 and CD8 cells across lung adenocarcinoma regions. The V gene's germline CDR1 is MNHNS and CDR2 SASEGT. V lost 2 bases to trimming and J lost 4 bases, with 12 bases between them. There are 16 residues in the CDR3. This clonotype was observed many times. In TCRdb, the PCR reads were re-called with MiXCR into one record per CDR3 protein. The data hold several thousand distinct CDR3 sequences, with around 40% observed a single time. Samples came from patients with localized non-small cell lung adenocarcinoma. The chain links TRBV6-1 to TRBJ2-6; possible D gene TRBD1, 6 bases. Material for sequencing was CD4+ T cells from the margin of a lung tumor. This sequence was found in a male donor with lung adenocarcinoma. The CD4 and CD8 labels of this study may be unreliable. The CDR3 is CASSELRGSGANVLTF. Here the CDR3 DNA reads TGTGCCAGCAGTGAATTAAGGGGGAGCGGGGCCAACGTCCTGACTTTC.